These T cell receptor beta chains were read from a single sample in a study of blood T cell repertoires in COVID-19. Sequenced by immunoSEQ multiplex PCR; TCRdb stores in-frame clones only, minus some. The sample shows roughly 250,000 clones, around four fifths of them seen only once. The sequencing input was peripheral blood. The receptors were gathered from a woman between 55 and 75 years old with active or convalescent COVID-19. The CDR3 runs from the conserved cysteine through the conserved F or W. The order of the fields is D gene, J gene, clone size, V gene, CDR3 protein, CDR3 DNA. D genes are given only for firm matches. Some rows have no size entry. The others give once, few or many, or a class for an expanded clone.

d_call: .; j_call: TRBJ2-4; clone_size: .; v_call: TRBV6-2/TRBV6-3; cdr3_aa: CASSYPPDRKRVKNIQYF; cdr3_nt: TGTGCCAGCAGTTACCCCCCGGACAGAAAAAGGGTCAAAAACATTCAGTACTTC
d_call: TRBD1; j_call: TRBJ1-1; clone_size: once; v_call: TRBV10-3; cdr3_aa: CAISPDLTGKSPEAFF; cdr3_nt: TGTGCCATCAGCCCCGACCTGACAGGGAAGAGCCCTGAAGCTTTCTTT
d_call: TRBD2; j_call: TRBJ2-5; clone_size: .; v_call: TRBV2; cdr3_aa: CASSETSGGALGETQYF; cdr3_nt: TGTGCCAGCAGTGAAACTAGCGGGGGGGCCCTCGGTGAGACCCAGTACTTC
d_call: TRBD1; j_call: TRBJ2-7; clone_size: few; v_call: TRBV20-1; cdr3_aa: CSANDRDEQYF; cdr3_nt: TGCAGTGCCAACGACAGGGACGAGCAGTACTTC
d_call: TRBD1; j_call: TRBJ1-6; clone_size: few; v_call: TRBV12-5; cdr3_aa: CASGLRASGQYNSPLHF; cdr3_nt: TGTGCTAGTGGCTTACGGGCATCGGGACAGTATAATTCACCCCTCCACTTT
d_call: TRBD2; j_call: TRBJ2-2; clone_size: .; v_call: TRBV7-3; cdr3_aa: CASSSGTSGYTGELFF; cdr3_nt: TGTGCCAGCAGCTCTGGGACTAGCGGCTACACCGGGGAGCTGTTTTTT
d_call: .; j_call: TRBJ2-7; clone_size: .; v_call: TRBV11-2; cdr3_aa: CASSLEAGGSYEQYF; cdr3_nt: TGTGCCAGCAGCTTAGAGGCAGGGGGGTCCTACGAGCAGTACTTC
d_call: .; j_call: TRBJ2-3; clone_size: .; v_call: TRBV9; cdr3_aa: CASSLGVTDTQYF; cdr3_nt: TGTGCCAGCAGCCTGGGCGTCACAGATACGCAGTATTTT
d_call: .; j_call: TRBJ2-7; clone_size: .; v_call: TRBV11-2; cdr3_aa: CASSLDPTAISYEQYF; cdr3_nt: TGTGCCAGCAGCTTAGATCCTACAGCAATAAGCTACGAGCAGTACTTC
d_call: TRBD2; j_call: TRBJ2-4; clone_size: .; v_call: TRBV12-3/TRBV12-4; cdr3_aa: CASSLAPGGRHSF; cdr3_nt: TGTGCCAGCAGTTTAGCGCCGGGGGGGAGACACTCCTTC
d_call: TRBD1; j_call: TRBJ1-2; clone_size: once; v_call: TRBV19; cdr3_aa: CASYLSMRGPHYGYTF; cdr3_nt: TGTGCCTCTTATCTTAGTATGAGGGGGCCGCACTATGGCTACACCTTC
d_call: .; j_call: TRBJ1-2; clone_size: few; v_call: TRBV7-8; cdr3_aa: CASSLSVTVYGYTF; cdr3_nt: TGTGCCAGCAGCTTATCCGTGACAGTGTATGGCTACACCTTC
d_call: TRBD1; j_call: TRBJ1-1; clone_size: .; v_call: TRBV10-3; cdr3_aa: CAIRPGQGSNMNTEAFF; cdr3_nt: TGTGCCATCAGACCGGGACAGGGGAGTAACATGAACACTGAAGCTTTCTTT
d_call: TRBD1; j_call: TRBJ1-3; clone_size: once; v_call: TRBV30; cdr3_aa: CAWDRGLSGNTIYF; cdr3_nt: TGTGCCTGGGACAGGGGGCTCTCTGGAAACACCATATATTTT
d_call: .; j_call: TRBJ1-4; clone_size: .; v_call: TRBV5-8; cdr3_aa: CASSLPGGGTTNEKLFF; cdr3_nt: TGTGCCAGCAGCTTGCCGGGGGGGGGCACAACTAATGAAAAACTGTTTTTT
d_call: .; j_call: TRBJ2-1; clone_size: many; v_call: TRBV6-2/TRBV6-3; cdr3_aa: CASSYVGPYNEQFF; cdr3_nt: TGTGCCAGCAGTTACGTGGGGCCTTACAATGAGCAGTTCTTC
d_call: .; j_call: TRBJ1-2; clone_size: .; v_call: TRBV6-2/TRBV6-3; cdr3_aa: CASSTLNARISGYTF; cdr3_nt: TGTGCCAGCAGTACCCTCAACGCGCGGATTTCTGGCTACACCTTC
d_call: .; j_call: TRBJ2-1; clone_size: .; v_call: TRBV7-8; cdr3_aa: CASSPSRWHEQFF; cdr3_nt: TGTGCCAGCAGCCCTAGTCGGTGGCATGAGCAGTTCTTC
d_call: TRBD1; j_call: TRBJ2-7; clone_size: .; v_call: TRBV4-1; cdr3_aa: CASSQDQDRGYEQYF; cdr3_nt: TGCGCCAGCAGCCAAGATCAGGACAGGGGGTACGAGCAGTACTTC
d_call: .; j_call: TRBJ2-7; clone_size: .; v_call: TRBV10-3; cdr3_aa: CAISRDISYEQYF; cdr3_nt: TGTGCCATCAGTAGGGACATCTCCTACGAGCAGTACTTC
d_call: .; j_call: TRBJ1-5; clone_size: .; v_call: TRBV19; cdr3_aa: CASSMSGMSNQPQHF; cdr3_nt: TGTGCCAGTAGTATGTCAGGGATGAGCAATCAGCCCCAGCATTTT
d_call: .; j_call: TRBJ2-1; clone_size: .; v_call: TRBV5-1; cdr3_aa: CASTTRLGSYNEQFF; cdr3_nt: TGCGCCAGCACTACCCGCCTCGGCTCCTACAATGAGCAGTTCTTC
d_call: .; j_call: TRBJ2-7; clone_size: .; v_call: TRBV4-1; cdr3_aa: CASSQDNGAGGWDEQYF; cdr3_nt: TGCGCCAGCAGCCAAGACAATGGGGCAGGAGGGTGGGACGAGCAGTACTTC
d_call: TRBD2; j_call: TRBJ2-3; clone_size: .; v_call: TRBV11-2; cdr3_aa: CASSLVGGGASDTQYF; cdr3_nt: TGTGCCAGCAGCTTAGTTGGCGGGGGGGCCTCGGATACGCAGTATTTT
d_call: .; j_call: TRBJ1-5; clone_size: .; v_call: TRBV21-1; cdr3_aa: CASSKAQGVCQPQHF; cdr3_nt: TGTGCCAGCAGCAAAGCACAGGGGGTTTGTCAGCCCCAGCATTTT
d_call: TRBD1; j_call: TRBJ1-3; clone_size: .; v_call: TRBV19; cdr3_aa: CASSIGFGTGRNTIYF; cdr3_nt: TGTGCCAGTAGTATCGGGTTCGGGACAGGTCGAAACACCATATATTTT
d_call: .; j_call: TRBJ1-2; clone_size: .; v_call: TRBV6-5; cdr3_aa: CASSYSNTWEGGYTF; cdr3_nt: TGTGCCAGCAGTTACTCGAATACCTGGGAGGGTGGCTACACCTTC
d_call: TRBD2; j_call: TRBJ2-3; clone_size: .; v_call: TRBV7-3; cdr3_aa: CASSLRGSGGGVDTQYF; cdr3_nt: TGTGCCAGCAGCTTAAGAGGGAGCGGGGGAGGGGTAGATACGCAGTATTTT
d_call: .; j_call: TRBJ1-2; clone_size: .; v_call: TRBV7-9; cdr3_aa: CASSLNRAYGYTF; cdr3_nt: TGTGCCAGCAGCTTAAACAGGGCCTATGGCTACACCTTC
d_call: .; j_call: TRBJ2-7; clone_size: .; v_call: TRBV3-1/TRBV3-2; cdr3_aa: CASSHTGLVDEQYF; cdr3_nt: TGTGCCAGCAGCCATACAGGGCTCGTAGACGAGCAGTACTTC
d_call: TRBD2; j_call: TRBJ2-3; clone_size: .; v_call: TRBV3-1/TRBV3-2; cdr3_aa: CASSQAGGVTDTQYF; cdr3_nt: TGTGCCAGCAGCCAAGCGGGGGGTGTCACAGATACGCAGTATTTT
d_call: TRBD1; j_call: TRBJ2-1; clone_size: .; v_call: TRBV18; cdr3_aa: CASSPGQGASYNEQFF; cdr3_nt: TGTGCCAGCTCACCCGGTCAGGGGGCTTCCTACAATGAGCAGTTCTTC
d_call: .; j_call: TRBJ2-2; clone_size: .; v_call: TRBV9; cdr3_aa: CASSAVTGSIPGELFF; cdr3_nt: TGTGCCAGCAGCGCGGTTACAGGGAGTATTCCCGGGGAGCTGTTTTTT
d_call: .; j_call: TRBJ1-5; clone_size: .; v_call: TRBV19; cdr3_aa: CASSIDLGYSNQPQHF; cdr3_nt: TGTGCCAGTAGTATAGATCTCGGGTATAGCAATCAGCCCCAGCATTTT
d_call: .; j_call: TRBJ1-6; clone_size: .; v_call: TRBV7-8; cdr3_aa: CASKLGDFNSPLHF; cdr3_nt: TGTGCCAGCAAGTTGGGAGACTTTAATTCACCCCTCCACTTT
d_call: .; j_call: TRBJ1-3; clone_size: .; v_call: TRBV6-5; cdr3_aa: CASNSLGSGNTIYF; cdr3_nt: TGTGCCAGTAACAGTCTTGGCTCTGGAAACACCATATATTTT
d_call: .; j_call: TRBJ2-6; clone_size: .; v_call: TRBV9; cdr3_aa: CASSAGGTGRLSGANVLTF; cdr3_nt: TGTGCCAGCAGCGCAGGGGGGACGGGACGCCTCTCTGGGGCCAACGTCCTGACTTTC
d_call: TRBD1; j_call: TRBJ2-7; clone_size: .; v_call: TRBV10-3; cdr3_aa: CATGGQGPSYEQYF; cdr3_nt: TGTGCCACGGGGGGACAGGGACCTTCCTACGAGCAGTACTTC
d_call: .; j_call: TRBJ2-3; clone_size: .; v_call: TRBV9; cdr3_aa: CASSVGLGMTDTQYF; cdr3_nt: TGTGCCAGCAGCGTAGGACTAGGCATGACAGATACGCAGTATTTT
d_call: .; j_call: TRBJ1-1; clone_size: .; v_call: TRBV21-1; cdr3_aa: CASSKVSGGGGVWTEAFF; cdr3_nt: TGTGCCAGCAGCAAAGTTAGTGGAGGAGGGGGGGTCTGGACTGAAGCTTTCTTT
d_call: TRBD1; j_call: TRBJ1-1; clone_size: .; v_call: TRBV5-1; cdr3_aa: CASSFGDRAPEAFF; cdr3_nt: TGCGCCAGCAGCTTCGGGGACAGGGCCCCTGAAGCTTTCTTT
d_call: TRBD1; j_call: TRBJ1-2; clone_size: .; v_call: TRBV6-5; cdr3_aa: CASRQGGNYGYTF; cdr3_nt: TGTGCCAGCAGGCAGGGGGGTAACTATGGCTACACCTTC
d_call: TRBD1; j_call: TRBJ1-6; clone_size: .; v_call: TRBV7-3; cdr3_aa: CASSLEGQANSPLHF; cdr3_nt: TGTGCCAGCAGTCTCGAAGGACAGGCAAATTCACCCCTCCACTTT
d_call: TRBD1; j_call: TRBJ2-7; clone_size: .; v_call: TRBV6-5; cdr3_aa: CASRTGANPLEQYF; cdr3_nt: TGTGCCAGCAGGACAGGGGCCAACCCCCTCGAGCAGTACTTC
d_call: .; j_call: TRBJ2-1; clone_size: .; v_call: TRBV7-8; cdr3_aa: CASSLAGTNEQFF; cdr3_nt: TGTGCCAGCAGCTTAGCAGGGACTAATGAGCAGTTCTTC
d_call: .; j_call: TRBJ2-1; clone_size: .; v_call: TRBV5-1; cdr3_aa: CASSPGALNNEQFF; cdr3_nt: TGCGCCAGCAGCCCTGGGGCGCTCAACAATGAGCAGTTCTTC
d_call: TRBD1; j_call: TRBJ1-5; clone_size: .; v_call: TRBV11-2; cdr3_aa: CASSQTGSNQPQHF; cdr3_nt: TGTGCCAGCAGCCAGACAGGGAGCAATCAGCCCCAGCATTTT
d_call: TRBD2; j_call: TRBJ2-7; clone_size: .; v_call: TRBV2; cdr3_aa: CASTLGRVSYEQYF; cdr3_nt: TGTGCCAGCACGCTTGGGAGGGTTTCCTACGAGCAGTACTTC
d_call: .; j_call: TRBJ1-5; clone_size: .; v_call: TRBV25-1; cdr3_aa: CASSGGGGPQHF; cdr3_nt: TGTGCCAGCAGTGGGGGAGGTGGGCCCCAGCATTTT
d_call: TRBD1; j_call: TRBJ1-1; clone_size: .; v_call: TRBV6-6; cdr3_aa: CASSNRQGLNTEAFF; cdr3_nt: TGTGCCAGCAGCAACCGACAGGGCTTGAACACTGAAGCTTTCTTT